Listed here are 3 T cell receptor beta chains from one sample, sequenced in a study of T cells after posttransplantation cyclophosphamide. This table comes from immunoSEQ multiplex PCR, and its TCRdb copy is limited to in-frame clones, with some not included. The sample contains roughly 5,000 clones, roughly 93% of which appear only once. The specimen sequenced was CD4+ T cells sorted from bone marrow. The receptors shown here come from a woman aged 55-70 years in good health, CMV-negative, and a related stem cell transplant donor.

J is TRBJ2-1 and V is TRBV10-3; the match to TRBD2 covers 8 bases. Looked up from germline, CDR1 is ENHRY and CDR2 is SYGVKD. Trimming cost V 3 bases and J 4 bases; bases outside gene matches: 8. This CDR3 spans 16 amino acids. CDR3 residues: CAISDGGGGPYNEQFF. The CDR3, as DNA: TGTGCCATCAGTGATGGGGGCGGGGGGCCGTACAATGAGCAGTTCTTC.

The V and J genes are TRBV28 and TRBJ2-4; D call uncertain. Germline V gene data show CDR1 as MDHEN and CDR2 as SYDVKM. This CDR3 is built from 12 residues. V gave up 5 bases and J gave up 9 bases, with 11 bases separating them. The CDR3 nucleotides are TGTGCCAGCAGTACCGTACCTAGCATTCAGTACTTC. It translates to CASSTVPSIQYF.

The V gene is TRBV30, the J gene TRBJ2-6; 8 nucleotides agree with TRBD2. The V gene end was trimmed by 0 bases and the J gene end by 4 bases; junction bases not matched to a gene: 11. CDR1 GTSNPN and CDR2 SVGIG come from the germline V gene (reference sequence). This CDR3 spans 18 amino acids. The CDR3 protein is CAWSVPAGEPSGANVLTF. The DNA for the CDR3 is TGTGCCTGGAGTGTGCCAGCGGGAGAGCCTTCCGGGGCCAACGTCCTGACTTTC.